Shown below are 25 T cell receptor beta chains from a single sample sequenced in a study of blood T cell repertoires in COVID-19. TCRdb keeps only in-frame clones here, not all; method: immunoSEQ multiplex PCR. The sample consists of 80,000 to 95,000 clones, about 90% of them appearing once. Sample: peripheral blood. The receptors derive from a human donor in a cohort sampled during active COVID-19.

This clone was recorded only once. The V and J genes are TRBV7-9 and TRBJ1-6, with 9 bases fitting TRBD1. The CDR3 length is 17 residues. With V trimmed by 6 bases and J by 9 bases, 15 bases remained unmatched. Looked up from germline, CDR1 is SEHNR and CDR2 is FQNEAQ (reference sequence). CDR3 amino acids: CASRKDRGREFLSPLHF. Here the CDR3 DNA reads TGTGCCAGCAGAAAAGACAGGGGGAGGGAATTCCTTTCACCCCTCCACTTT.

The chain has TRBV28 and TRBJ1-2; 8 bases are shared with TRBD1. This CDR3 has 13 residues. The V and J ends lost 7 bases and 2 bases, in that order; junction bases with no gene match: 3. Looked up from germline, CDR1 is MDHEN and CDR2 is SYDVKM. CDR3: CASKRTGNYGYTF. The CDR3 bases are TGTGCCAGCAAAAGGACAGGGAACTATGGCTACACCTTC.

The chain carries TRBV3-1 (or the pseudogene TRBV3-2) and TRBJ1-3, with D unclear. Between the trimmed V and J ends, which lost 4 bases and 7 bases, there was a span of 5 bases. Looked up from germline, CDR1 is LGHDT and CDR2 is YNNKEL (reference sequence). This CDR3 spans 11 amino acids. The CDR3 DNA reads TGTGCCAGCAGCCGCGTGAACACCATATATTTT. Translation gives CASSRVNTIYF.

The CDR3 region is CASSLRTGSGNEQFF. The CDR3 nucleotides read TGCGCCAGCAGCCTAAGGACAGGGTCGGGCAATGAGCAGTTCTTC. The chain has TRBV5-1 and TRBJ2-1, with 8 nucleotides matching TRBD1. This CDR3 has 15 residues. The V segment lost 4 bases and the J segment 6 bases; nucleotides outside the gene matches: 9. In germline, CDR1 is SGHRS, CDR2 YFSETQ.

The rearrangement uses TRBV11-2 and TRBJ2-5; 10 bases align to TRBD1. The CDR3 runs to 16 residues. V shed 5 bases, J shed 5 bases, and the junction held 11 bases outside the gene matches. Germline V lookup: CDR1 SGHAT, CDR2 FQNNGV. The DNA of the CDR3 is TGTGCCAGCAGCCCAGCGGGACAGGGGTTTTCGGAGACCCAGTACTTC. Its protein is CASSPAGQGFSETQYF.

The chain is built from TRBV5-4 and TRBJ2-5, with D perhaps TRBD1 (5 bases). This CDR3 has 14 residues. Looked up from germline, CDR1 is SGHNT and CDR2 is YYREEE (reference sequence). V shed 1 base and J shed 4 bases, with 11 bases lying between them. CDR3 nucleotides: TGTGCCAGCAGCTTGCAGGGAACAAGAGAGACCCAGTACTTC. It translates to CASSLQGTRETQYF.

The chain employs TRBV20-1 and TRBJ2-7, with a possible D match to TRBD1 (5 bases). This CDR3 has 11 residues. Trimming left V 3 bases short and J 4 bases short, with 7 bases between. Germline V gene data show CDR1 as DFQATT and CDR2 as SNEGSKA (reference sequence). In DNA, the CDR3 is TGCAGTGCTAGCAGGGTGTACGAGCAGTACTTC. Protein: CSASRVYEQYF.

CDR3 sequence (DNA): TGTGCCAGCAGCTTGGTTCCGGACAGGGCGAAGACCCAGTACTTC. Its translation is CASSLVPDRAKTQYF. The chain employs TRBV5-5 and TRBJ2-5, with 8 bases that match TRBD1. After removal of 0 bases from V and 6 bases from J, the junction contained 7 bases not matched to a gene. Per germline, CDR1 SGHKS and CDR2 YYEKEE (reference sequence). The CDR3 runs 15 residues.

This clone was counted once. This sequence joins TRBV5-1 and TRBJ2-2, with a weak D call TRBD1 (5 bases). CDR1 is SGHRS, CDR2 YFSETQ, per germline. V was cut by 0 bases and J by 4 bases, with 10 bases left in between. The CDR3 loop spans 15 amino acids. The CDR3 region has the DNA TGCGCCAGCAGCTTGGGTGGGGCCGCCACCGGGGAGCTGTTTTTT. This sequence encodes CASSLGGAATGELFF.

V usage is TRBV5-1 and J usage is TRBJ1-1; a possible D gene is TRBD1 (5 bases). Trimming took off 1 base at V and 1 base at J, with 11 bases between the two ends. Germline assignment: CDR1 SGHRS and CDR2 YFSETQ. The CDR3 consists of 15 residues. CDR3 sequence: CASSLSPRANTEAFF. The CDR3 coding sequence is TGCGCCAGCAGCTTGTCCCCCAGGGCGAACACTGAAGCTTTCTTT.

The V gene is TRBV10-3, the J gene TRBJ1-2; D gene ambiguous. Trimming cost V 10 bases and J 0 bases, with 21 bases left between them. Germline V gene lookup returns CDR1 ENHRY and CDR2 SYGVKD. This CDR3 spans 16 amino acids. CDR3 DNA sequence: TGTGCCACCCTTAGTGGTTGGTCCTTCGCTAACTATGGCTACACCTTC. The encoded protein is CATLSGWSFANYGYTF.

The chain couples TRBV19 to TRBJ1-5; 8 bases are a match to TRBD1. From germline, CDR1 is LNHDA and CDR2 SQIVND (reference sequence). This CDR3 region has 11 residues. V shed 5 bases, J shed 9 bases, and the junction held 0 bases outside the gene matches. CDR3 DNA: TGTGCCAGTAGTGACAGGGGGCCCCAGCATTTT. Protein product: CASSDRGPQHF.

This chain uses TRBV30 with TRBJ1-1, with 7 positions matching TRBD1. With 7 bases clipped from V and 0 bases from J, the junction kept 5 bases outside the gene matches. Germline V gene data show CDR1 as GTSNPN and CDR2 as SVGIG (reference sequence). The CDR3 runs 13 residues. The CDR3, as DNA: TGTGCCTCAACCGGACAGGTGAACACTGAAGCTTTCTTT. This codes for CASTGQVNTEAFF. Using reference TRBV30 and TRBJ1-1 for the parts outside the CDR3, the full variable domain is SQTIHQWPATLVQPVGSPLSLECTVEGTSNPNLYWYRQAAGRGLQLLFYSVGIGQISSEVPQNLSASRPQDRQFILSSKKLLLSDSGFYLCASTGQVNTEAFFGQGTRLTVV.

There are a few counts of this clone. The CDR3 nucleotides read TGTGCCAGCAGCTCGTCCGGGACAGGGGTTATTGGGGATGGCTACACCTTC. Residues: CASSSSGTGVIGDGYTF. The chain links TRBV5-5 to TRBJ1-2; 10 nucleotides match TRBD1. The CDR3 is 17 residues long. Germline assignment: CDR1 SGHKS and CDR2 YYEKEE (reference sequence). Losses at the gene ends were 3 bases for V and 6 bases for J; bases not matched to a gene: 14.

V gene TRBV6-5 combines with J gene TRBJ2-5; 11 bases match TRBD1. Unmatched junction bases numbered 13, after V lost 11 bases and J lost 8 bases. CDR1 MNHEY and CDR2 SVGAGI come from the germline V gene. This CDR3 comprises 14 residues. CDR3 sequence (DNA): TGTGCCTCCCTCCGCCGGGGACAGGGGGAAACCCAGTACTTC. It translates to CASLRRGQGETQYF.

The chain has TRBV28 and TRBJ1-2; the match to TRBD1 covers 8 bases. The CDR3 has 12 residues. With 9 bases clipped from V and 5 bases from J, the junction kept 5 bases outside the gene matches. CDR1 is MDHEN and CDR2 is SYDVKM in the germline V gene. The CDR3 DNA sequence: TGTGCCAGTATAAGGACAGGGTATGGCTACACCTTC. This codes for CASIRTGYGYTF.

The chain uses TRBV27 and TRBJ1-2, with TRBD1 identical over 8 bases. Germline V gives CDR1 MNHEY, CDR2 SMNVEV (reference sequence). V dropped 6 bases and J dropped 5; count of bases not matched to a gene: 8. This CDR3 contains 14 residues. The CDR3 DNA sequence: TGTGCCAGCAGGGTCAGGGGGCGCTCTTATGGCTACACCTTC. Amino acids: CASRVRGRSYGYTF.

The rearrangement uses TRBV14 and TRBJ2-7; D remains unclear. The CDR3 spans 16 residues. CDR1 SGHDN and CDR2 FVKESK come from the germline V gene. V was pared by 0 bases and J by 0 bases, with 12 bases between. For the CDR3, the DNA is TGTGCCAGCAGCCAAGAGGCGCGGATAAGCTCCTACGAGCAGTACTTC. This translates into CASSQEARISSYEQYF.

The CDR3 loop is CASHRQGATPYEQYF. Here the CDR3 DNA reads TGTGCCAGCCACCGACAGGGGGCGACTCCCTACGAGCAGTACTTC. This chain connects TRBV27 to TRBJ2-7, with 10 nucleotides matching TRBD1. CDR1 MNHEY and CDR2 SMNVEV come from the germline V gene (reference sequence). There are 15 residues in the CDR3. With 8 bases clipped from V and 2 bases from J, the junction kept 9 bases outside the gene matches.

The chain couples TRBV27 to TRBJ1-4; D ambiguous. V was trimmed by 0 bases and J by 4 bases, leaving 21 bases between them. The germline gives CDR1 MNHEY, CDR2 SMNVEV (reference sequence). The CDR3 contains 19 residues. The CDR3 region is CASSLSVVSIKRGNEKLFF. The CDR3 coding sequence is TGTGCCAGCAGTTTATCGGTGGTGTCGATAAAGAGAGGTAATGAAAAACTGTTTTTT.

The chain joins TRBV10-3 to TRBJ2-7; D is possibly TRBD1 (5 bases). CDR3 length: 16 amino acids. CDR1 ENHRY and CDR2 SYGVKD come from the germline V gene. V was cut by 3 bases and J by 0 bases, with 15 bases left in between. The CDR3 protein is CAISEPTRGSSYEQYF. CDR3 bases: TGTGCCATCAGTGAACCGACAAGGGGAAGCTCCTACGAGCAGTACTTC.

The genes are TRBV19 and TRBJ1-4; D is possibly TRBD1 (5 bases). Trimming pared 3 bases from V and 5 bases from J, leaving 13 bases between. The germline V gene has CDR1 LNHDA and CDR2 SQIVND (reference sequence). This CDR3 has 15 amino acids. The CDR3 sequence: CASSIMRGWNEKLFF. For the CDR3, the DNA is TGTGCCAGTAGTATTATGCGGGGCTGGAATGAAAAACTGTTTTTT.

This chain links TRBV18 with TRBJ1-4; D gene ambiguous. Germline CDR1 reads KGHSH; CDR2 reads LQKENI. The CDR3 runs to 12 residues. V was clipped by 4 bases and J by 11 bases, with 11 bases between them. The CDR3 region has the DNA TGTGCCAGCTCACTCGGCCCGGGGAAACTGTTTTTT. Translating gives CASSLGPGKLFF.

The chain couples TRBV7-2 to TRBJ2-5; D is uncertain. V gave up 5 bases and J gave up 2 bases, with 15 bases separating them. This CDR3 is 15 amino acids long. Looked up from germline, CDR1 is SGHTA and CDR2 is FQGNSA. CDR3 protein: CASSQIWQKQETQYF. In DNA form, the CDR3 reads TGTGCCAGCAGCCAAATCTGGCAGAAACAAGAGACCCAGTACTTC.

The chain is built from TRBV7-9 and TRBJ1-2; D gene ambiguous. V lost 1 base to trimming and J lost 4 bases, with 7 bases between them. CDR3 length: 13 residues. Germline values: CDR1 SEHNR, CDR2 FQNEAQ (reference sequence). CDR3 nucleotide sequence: TGTGCCAGCAGCTTAGACCTCGGCTATGGCTACACCTTC. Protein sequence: CASSLDLGYGYTF.